These 29 T cell receptor beta chains were sequenced from one sample in a study of PD-L1 blockade in urothelial cancer. TCRdb's copy holds only in-frame clones and misses some; the assay was immunoSEQ multiplex PCR. The data show approximately 70,000 clones, with roughly nine tenths seen just once and less than 3.5% held by the top ten. Sequenced here: PBMCs, sampled around atezolizumab (anti-PD-L1) treatment. These receptors were taken from a man in his 60s with urothelial cancer.

The V and J genes are TRBV7-8 and TRBJ2-7; 7 bases line up with TRBD1. Germline loops: CDR1 SGHVS, CDR2 FQNEAQ. There are 13 residues in the CDR3. Trimming at V came to 8 bases and at J to 5 bases, leaving 9 bases not matched to a gene. As DNA, the CDR3 is TGTGCCAGCTTGAAGACAGGGAATAACGAGCAGTACTTC. Amino acid sequence: CASLKTGNNEQYF.

This clone came up once. The chain carries TRBV4-1 and TRBJ1-2; TRBD1 might be the D (5 bases). Germline values: CDR1 MGHRA, CDR2 YSYEKL. CDR3 length equals 18 residues. The V and J ends lost 3 bases and 2 bases respectively, with 22 bases between them. CDR3 bases: TGCGCCAGCAGCCAGCGGACCTCGACAGACACCACCAACTATGGCTACACCTTC. It encodes CASSQRTSTDTTNYGYTF.

The rearrangement uses TRBV5-8 and TRBJ2-5; 7 bases are a match to TRBD1. Germline V gives CDR1 SGHTS, CDR2 YDEGEE. The ends lost 0 bases at V and 3 bases at J; junction bases unmatched: 5. The CDR3 totals 15 residues. CDR3 loop: CASSLGQGTEETQYF. The CDR3 DNA is TGTGCCAGCAGCTTGGGACAGGGTACCGAAGAGACCCAGTACTTC.

CDR3 sequence (DNA): TGTGCCAGCAGCTTAGGAGGGAGGGAGAGCAATCAGCCCCAGCATTTT. Translated, it gives CASSLGGRESNQPQHF. This chain links TRBV7-2 with TRBJ1-5; D not certain. Germline V gene lookup returns CDR1 SGHTA and CDR2 FQGNSA. The CDR3 has 16 residues. V gave up 1 base and J gave up 1 base, with 11 bases separating them.

V gene TRBV11-3 combines with J gene TRBJ2-2; no clear D. CDR3 length: 15 amino acids. CDR1 and CDR2 (germline): SGHNT, YENEEA. V lost 1 base and J 6 bases, leaving 12 bases between the germline ends. The CDR3 is CASSLAPRTAGELFF. The CDR3 DNA reads as TGTGCCAGCAGCTTAGCGCCAAGAACGGCCGGGGAGCTGTTTTTT.

The J gene is TRBJ1-1, the V gene TRBV6-1; a possible D gene is TRBD1 (6 bases). V lost 3 bases and J 1 base, leaving 18 bases between the germline ends. Germline CDR1 and CDR2: MNHNS and SASEGT. This CDR3 comprises 17 residues. This CDR3 reads CASSDPFLTGTNTEAFF. The CDR3 coding sequence is TGTGCCAGCAGTGATCCTTTTCTTACAGGGACGAACACTGAAGCTTTCTTT.

This chain connects TRBV7-9 to TRBJ1-3; perhaps TRBD1 as D (5 bases). V lost 4 bases, J lost 6 bases, and 13 bases lay in between. CDR1 is SEHNR, CDR2 FQNEAQ, per germline (reference sequence). This CDR3 has 14 residues. CDR3 in amino acids: CASSSGGYANTIYF. The CDR3 DNA reads as TGTGCCAGCAGCTCCGGGGGGTACGCAAACACCATATATTTT.

Regarding this clone: At one end the junction does not follow the germline gene, possibly because of a read error. The chain combines TRBV7-9 with TRBJ2-7, with D maybe TRBD2 (5 bases). This CDR3 comprises 12 residues. Germline values: CDR1 SEHNR, CDR2 FQNEAQ (reference sequence). CDR3 sequence (DNA): TGTGCCAGCAGCTTAAAGGCTGCGGGCTGGGCCTTC. Amino acids: CASSLKAAGWAF.

A few counts support this clone. CDR3 DNA sequence: TGTGCCTGGAGTGTAACAGACAATCAGCCCCAGCATTTT. It translates to CAWSVTDNQPQHF. The rearrangement uses TRBV30 and TRBJ1-5, with D hard to call. The CDR3 is 13 amino acids. Per germline, CDR1 GTSNPN and CDR2 SVGIG (reference sequence). V lost 0 bases to trimming and J lost 3 bases, with 6 bases between them.

The chain joins TRBV30 to TRBJ1-4; TRBD1 agrees at 7 bases. V was pared by 0 bases and J by 8 bases, with 3 bases of the junction left unmatched. The CDR3 has 13 amino acids. Looked up from germline, CDR1 is GTSNPN and CDR2 is SVGIG (reference sequence). The CDR3 nucleotides are TGTGCCTGGAGTGTATCAGGGGGGGAAAAACTGTTTTTT. Amino acids: CAWSVSGGEKLFF. The full variable domain, completed using reference TRBV30 and TRBJ1-4, is SQTIHQWPATLVQPVGSPLSLECTVEGTSNPNLYWYRQAAGRGLQLLFYSVGIGQISSEVPQNLSASRPQDRQFILSSKKLLLSDSGFYLCAWSVSGGEKLFFGSGTQLSVL.

This clone was seen a handful of times. The V gene is TRBV10-1, the J gene TRBJ2-7; possible D gene TRBD2, 5 bases. Trimming took off 6 bases at V and 2 bases at J, with 14 bases between the two ends. Germline V gene data show CDR1 as WNHNN and CDR2 as SYGVQD (reference sequence). This CDR3 is 14 amino acids long. The CDR3 region is CASSAYGSAYEQYF. The CDR3 coding sequence is TGCGCCAGCAGCGCGTATGGTAGCGCCTACGAGCAGTACTTC.

The chain carries TRBV6-1 and TRBJ1-1; 7 nucleotides align to TRBD1. Trimming removed 1 base from V and 1 base from J; junction bases left unmatched: 3. This CDR3 is 15 amino acids long. Germline V lookup: CDR1 MNHNS, CDR2 SASEGT. CDR3: CASSEDRGRNTEAFF. In DNA, the CDR3 is TGTGCCAGCAGTGAAGACAGGGGCAGGAACACTGAAGCTTTCTTT.

This chain uses TRBV4-1 with TRBJ1-3; D is unclear. The CDR3 is 16 residues long. The V end lost 4 bases, the J end lost 3 bases, and 16 bases lay between the germline ends. CDR1 is MGHRA and CDR2 is YSYEKL in the germline V gene. The CDR3: CASSPTGAAGGNTIYF. The CDR3 coding sequence is TGCGCCAGCAGCCCGACCGGAGCCGCGGGTGGAAACACCATATATTTT.

The chain uses TRBV30 and TRBJ1-3; D is uncertain. In germline, CDR1 is GTSNPN, CDR2 SVGIG (reference sequence). This CDR3 is 12 amino acids long. With 1 base removed from V and 9 bases from J, the gap between germline ends came to 10 bases. CDR3 sequence reads: CAWSGQVPTIYF. The CDR3, as DNA: TGTGCCTGGAGTGGCCAGGTTCCCACCATATATTTT.

The CDR3 spells CASSPIGDRDEKLFF. The DNA for the CDR3 is TGTGCCAGCAGCCCAATAGGGGACAGGGATGAAAAACTGTTTTTT. The chain uses TRBV11-2 and TRBJ1-4, with 9 bases fitting TRBD1. The germline V gene has CDR1 SGHAT and CDR2 FQNNGV. J was trimmed by 6 bases and V by 5 bases; bases with no gene match: 7. This CDR3 is built from 15 residues.

The CDR3 region is CASSKGWDRGRETQYF. The CDR3 DNA reads TGTGCCAGCAGCAAAGGATGGGACAGGGGAAGAGAGACCCAGTACTTC. The chain uses TRBV21-1 and TRBJ2-5; the D call of TRBD1 is as the table states it, not checked on the DNA. TRBV21-1 is termed a pseudogene. CDR3 length: 16 residues.

This clone was counted once. This chain joins TRBV6-5 and TRBJ1-2; D is possibly TRBD1 (5 bases). V was clipped by 6 bases and J by 3 bases, with 11 bases between them. This CDR3 spans 13 amino acids. Per germline, CDR1 MNHEY and CDR2 SVGAGI. CDR3 residues: CASRTDDHYGYTF. The CDR3, as DNA: TGTGCCAGCAGGACAGACGACCACTATGGCTACACCTTC.

This clone was seen a single time. This sequence joins TRBV7-2 and TRBJ2-7; D unclear. Trimming left V 1 base short and J 4 bases short, with 5 bases between. The CDR3 has 12 amino acids. The V gene's germline CDR1 is SGHTA and CDR2 FQGNSA. The CDR3 DNA reads as TGTGCCAGCAGCTTAGTGAGTTACGAGCAGTACTTC. As protein: CASSLVSYEQYF.

The chain has TRBV19 and TRBJ2-1; maybe TRBD2 (5 bases). CDR1 and CDR2 (germline): LNHDA, SQIVND (reference sequence). V dropped 0 bases and J dropped 0 bases, with 12 bases sitting between them. The CDR3 is 17 amino acids. The CDR3 loop reads CASSIDRGEGSYNEQFF. The CDR3 region has the DNA TGTGCCAGTAGTATAGATCGGGGAGAGGGCTCCTACAATGAGCAGTTCTTC.

The chain has TRBV5-1 and TRBJ2-7; D might be TRBD1 (5 bases). Germline assignment: CDR1 SGHRS and CDR2 YFSETQ. The V and J ends lost 7 bases and 3 bases respectively, with 11 bases between them. The CDR3 runs 12 residues. CDR3 region: CASGREVYEQYF. In nucleotides, the CDR3 is TGCGCCAGCGGCAGGGAAGTCTACGAGCAGTACTTC.

V is TRBV7-2 and J is TRBJ2-7, with TRBD2 identical over 12 bases. CDR3 size: 19 residues. In germline, CDR1 is SGHTA, CDR2 FQGNSA. J was trimmed by 6 bases and V by 0 bases; bases with no gene match: 15. CDR3 loop: CASSLAASGRAIPPFEQYF. The CDR3 bases are TGTGCCAGCAGCTTAGCGGCTAGCGGGAGGGCCATCCCACCTTTCGAGCAGTACTTC.

The rearrangement uses TRBV27 and TRBJ2-1, with TRBD2 matching over 14 bases. Looked up from germline, CDR1 is MNHEY and CDR2 is SMNVEV (reference sequence). V shed 7 bases, J shed 7 bases, and the junction held 6 bases outside the gene matches. There are 15 residues in the CDR3. This chain's CDR3 is CASMGLAGVSNEQFF. In DNA form, the CDR3 reads TGTGCCAGCATGGGACTAGCGGGAGTAAGTAATGAGCAGTTCTTC.

This sequence joins TRBV5-6 and TRBJ2-7; TRBD2 is a possible D gene (6 bases). The V gene lost 0 bases and the J gene lost 4 bases, with 11 bases spanning the gap. The CDR3 consists of 14 residues. Germline V gives CDR1 SGHDT, CDR2 YYEEEE. DNA of the CDR3: TGTGCCAGCAGCTTGGCGGGGACTGGGTACGAGCAGTACTTC. Protein: CASSLAGTGYEQYF.

V usage is TRBV5-4 and J usage is TRBJ2-1, with D possibly TRBD1 on 5 matching bases. CDR1 and CDR2 (germline): SGHNT, YYREEE (reference sequence). V gave up 5 bases and J gave up 4 bases, with 10 bases separating them. The CDR3 loop spans 13 amino acids. The CDR3 bases are TGTGCCAGCAGTTCCGACAGTTACAATGAGCAGTTCTTC. It specifies CASSSDSYNEQFF.

The J gene is TRBJ2-3, the V gene TRBV10-3, with 11 bases matching TRBD2. The trim removed 6 bases at V and 0 bases at J, leaving 17 bases unmatched. CDR3 length equals 20 residues. The germline gives CDR1 ENHRY, CDR2 SYGVKD. This CDR3 is CAIRTGQRGTSGPSTDTQYF. The CDR3 DNA is TGTGCCATCAGGACCGGGCAGAGAGGGACTAGCGGACCAAGCACAGATACGCAGTATTTT.

The chain recombines TRBV5-6 with TRBJ2-5; 7 bases agree with TRBD1. V shed 4 bases, J shed 2 bases, and the junction held 5 bases outside the gene matches. CDR1 is SGHDT and CDR2 is YYEEEE in the germline V gene. The CDR3 length is 14 residues. CDR3 loop: CASSLDRAQETQYF. DNA of the CDR3: TGTGCCAGCAGCCTCGACAGGGCACAAGAGACCCAGTACTTC.

The chain has TRBV5-1 and TRBJ1-3, with 7 bases identical to TRBD1. The CDR3 has 16 residues. Looked up from germline, CDR1 is SGHRS and CDR2 is YFSETQ. Trimming at V came to 2 bases and at J to 0 bases, leaving 5 bases not matched to a gene. CDR3 loop: CASSFGQAYSGNTIYF. CDR3 DNA sequence: TGCGCCAGCAGCTTCGGACAGGCCTACTCTGGAAACACCATATATTTT. Looking up the rest from reference TRBV5-1 and TRBJ1-3 gives the full variable domain: KAGVTQTPRYLIKTRGQQVTLSCSPISGHRSVSWYQQTPGQGLQFLFEYFSETQRNKGNFPGRFSGRQFSNSRSEMNVSTLELGDSALYLCASSFGQAYSGNTIYFGEGSWLTVV.

This chain uses TRBV18 with TRBJ2-7, with 10 bases that match TRBD1. Germline V gives CDR1 KGHSH, CDR2 LQKENI. The J segment lost 6 bases and the V segment lost 4 bases, leaving 9 bases of the junction unmatched. The CDR3 is 15 amino acids. CDR3 nucleotides: TGTGCCAGCTCACGACCGGGACAGGGGACGGGCGAGCAGTACTTC. It encodes CASSRPGQGTGEQYF.

The chain recombines TRBV5-5 with TRBJ1-1; D possibly corresponds to TRBD1 (6 bases). The V gene's germline CDR1 is SGHKS and CDR2 YYEKEE (reference sequence). The CDR3 is 14 residues long. Trimming stripped 2 bases from V and 1 base from J, with 9 bases between. This CDR3 reads CASSLRTANTEAFF. CDR3 bases: TGTGCCAGCAGCTTACGGACAGCGAACACTGAAGCTTTCTTT.